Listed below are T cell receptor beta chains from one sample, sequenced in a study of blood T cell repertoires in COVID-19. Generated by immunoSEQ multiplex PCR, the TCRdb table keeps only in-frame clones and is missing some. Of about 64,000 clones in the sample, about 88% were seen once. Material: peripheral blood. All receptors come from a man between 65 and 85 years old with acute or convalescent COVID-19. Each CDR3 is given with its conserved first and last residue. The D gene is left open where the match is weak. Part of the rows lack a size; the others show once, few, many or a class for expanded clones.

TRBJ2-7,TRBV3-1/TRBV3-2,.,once,CASSQGGAYEQYF,TGTGCCAGCAGCCAGGGGGGTGCCTACGAGCAGTACTTC
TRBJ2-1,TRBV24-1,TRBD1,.,CATSDFSRQGGEQFF,TGTGCCACCAGTGATTTCTCTCGACAGGGTGGGGAGCAGTTCTTC
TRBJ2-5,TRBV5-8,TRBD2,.,CASARRGGGETQYF,TGTGCCAGCGCCCGGCGCGGGGGGGGAGAGACCCAGTACTTC
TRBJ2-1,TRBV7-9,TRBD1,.,CASSPAWDSPYNEQFF,TGTGCCAGCAGCCCGGCTTGGGACAGCCCGTACAATGAGCAGTTCTTC
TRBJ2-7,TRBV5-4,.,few,CASSLEGEAYYEQYF,TGTGCCAGCAGCTTGGAGGGAGAGGCCTACTACGAGCAGTACTTC
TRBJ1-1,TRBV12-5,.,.,CASGLSGAGTEAFF,TGTGCTAGTGGCCTCTCAGGGGCGGGCACTGAAGCTTTCTTT
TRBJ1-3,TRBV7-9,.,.,CASRQQGIDTIYF,TGTGCCAGCAGACAACAGGGTATCGACACCATATATTTT
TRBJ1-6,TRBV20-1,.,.,CSAPDNSPLHF,TGCAGTGCTCCTGATAATTCACCCCTCCACTTT
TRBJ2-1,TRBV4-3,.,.,CASSQDAGIYNEQFF,TGCGCCAGCAGCCAAGATGCAGGGATCTACAATGAGCAGTTCTTC
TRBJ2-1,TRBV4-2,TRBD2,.,CASSLRTSGGAGEQFF,TGTGCCAGCAGCCTGCGGACTAGCGGGGGGGCCGGTGAGCAGTTCTTC
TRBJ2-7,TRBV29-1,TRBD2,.,CSVVGGLAGAAYEQYF,TGCAGCGTTGTGGGGGGACTAGCGGGGGCCGCCTACGAGCAGTACTTC
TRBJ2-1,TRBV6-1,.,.,CASSDPGASYNEQFF,TGTGCCAGCAGTGACCCAGGGGCGAGTTACAATGAGCAGTTCTTC
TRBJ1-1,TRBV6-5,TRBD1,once,CASTPDRVSCEAFF,TGTGCCAGCACCCCGGACAGGGTAAGTTGTGAAGCTTTCTTT
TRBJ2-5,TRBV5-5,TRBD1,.,CASSAGTGETQYF,TGTGCCAGCAGCGCCGGGACAGGGGAGACCCAGTACTTC
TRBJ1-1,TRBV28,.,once,CASSLYTLEAFF,TGTGCCAGCAGTTTGTACACCCTTGAAGCTTTCTTT
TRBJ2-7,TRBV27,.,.,CASSPGEAAYEQYF,TGTGCCAGCAGTCCCGGCGAGGCGGCATACGAGCAGTACTTC
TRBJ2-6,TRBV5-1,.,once,CASSRIPGAGANVLTF,TGCGCCAGCAGCCGGATCCCAGGGGCTGGGGCCAACGTCCTGACTTTC
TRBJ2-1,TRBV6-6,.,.,CASRSGDEQFF,TGTGCCAGCAGGTCGGGGGATGAGCAGTTCTTC
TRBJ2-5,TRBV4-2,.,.,CASSRTREETQYF,TGTGCCAGCAGCCGAACCAGGGAAGAGACCCAGTACTTC
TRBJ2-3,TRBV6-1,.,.,CASSERNGAGLKDTQYF,TGTGCCAGCAGTGAACGGAATGGGGCCGGGCTGAAAGATACGCAGTATTTT
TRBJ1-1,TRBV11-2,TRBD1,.,CASSLVPGQGPNTEAFF,TGTGCCAGCAGCCTTGTCCCGGGACAGGGACCGAACACTGAAGCTTTCTTT
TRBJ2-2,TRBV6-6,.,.,CASSRQNTGELFF,TGTGCCAGCAGCCGACAAAACACCGGGGAGCTGTTTTTT
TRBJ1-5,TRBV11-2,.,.,CASSFNGGNQPQHF,TGTGCCAGCAGCTTCAATGGGGGGAATCAGCCCCAGCATTTT
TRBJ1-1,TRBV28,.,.,CASSFGRMNTEAFF,TGTGCCAGCAGTTTCGGGAGGATGAACACTGAAGCTTTCTTT
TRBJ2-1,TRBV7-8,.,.,CASSLVGGDNEQFF,TGTGCCAGCAGCTTAGTCGGCGGGGACAATGAGCAGTTCTTC
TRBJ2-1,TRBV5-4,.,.,CASSLHNEQFF,TGTGCCAGCAGCCTACACAATGAGCAGTTCTTC
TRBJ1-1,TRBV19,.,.,CATKDRVTEMNTEAFF,TGTGCCACCAAGGATCGGGTAACGGAGATGAACACTGAAGCTTTCTTT